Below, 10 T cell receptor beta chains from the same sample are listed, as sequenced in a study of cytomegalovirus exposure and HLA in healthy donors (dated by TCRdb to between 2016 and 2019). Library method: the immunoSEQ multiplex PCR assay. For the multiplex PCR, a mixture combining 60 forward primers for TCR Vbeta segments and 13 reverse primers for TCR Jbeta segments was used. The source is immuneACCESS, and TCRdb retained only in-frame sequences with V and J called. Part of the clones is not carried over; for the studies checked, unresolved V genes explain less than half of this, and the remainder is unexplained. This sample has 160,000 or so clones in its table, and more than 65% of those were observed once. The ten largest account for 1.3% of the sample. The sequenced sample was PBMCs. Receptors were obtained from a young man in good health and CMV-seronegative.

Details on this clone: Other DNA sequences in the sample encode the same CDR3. CDR3 coding DNA: TGTGCCAGCAGCCCCGGGACTAGCGGGGGGGCCGACGAGACCCAGTACTTC. Translated, it gives CASSPGTSGGADETQYF. This chain connects TRBV5-6 to TRBJ2-5; 16 nucleotides line up with TRBD2. The ends lost 4 bases at V and 5 bases at J; junction bases unmatched: 8. The CDR3 sequence is 17 residues long. Germline V gene data show CDR1 as SGHDT and CDR2 as YYEEEE. The variable domain in full, with the rest retrieved from reference TRBV5-6 and TRBJ2-5, is DAGVTQSPTHLIKTRGQQVTLRCSPKSGHDTVSWYQQALGQGPQFIFQYYEEEERQRGNFPDRFSGHQFPNYSSELNVNALLLGDSALYLCASSPGTSGGADETQYFGPGTRLLVL.

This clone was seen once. The CDR3: CASSRVGGNTGELFF. DNA of the CDR3: TGCGCCAGCAGCCGGGTAGGGGGGAACACCGGGGAGCTGTTTTTT. The V and J genes are TRBV4-1 and TRBJ2-2, with D possibly being TRBD1 (6 bases). This CDR3 region has 15 residues. Germline CDR1 reads MGHRA; CDR2 reads YSYEKL. V lost 4 bases, J lost 1 base, and 10 bases lay in between.

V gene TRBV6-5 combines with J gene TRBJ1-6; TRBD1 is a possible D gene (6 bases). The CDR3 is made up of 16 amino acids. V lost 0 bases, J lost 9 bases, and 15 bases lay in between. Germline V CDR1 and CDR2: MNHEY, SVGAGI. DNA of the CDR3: TGTGCCAGCAGTTACTCGGGGGCAGGGGAAATTTCACCCCTCCACTTT. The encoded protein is CASSYSGAGEISPLHF.

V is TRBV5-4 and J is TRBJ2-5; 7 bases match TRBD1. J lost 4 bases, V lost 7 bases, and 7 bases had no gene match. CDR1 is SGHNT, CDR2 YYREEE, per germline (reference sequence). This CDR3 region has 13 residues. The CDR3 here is CASGKGAGETQYF. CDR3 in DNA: TGTGCCAGCGGGAAGGGGGCGGGAGAGACCCAGTACTTC.

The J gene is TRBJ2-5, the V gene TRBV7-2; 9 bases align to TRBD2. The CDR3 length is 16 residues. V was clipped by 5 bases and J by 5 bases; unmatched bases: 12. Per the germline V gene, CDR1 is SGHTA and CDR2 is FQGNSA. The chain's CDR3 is CASSKTVRAGGETQYF. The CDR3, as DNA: TGTGCCAGCAGCAAGACCGTTCGGGCGGGAGGGGAGACCCAGTACTTC.

The CDR3 DNA reads as TGTGCCAGCAGAGAGAACCGGGTCCTTTCCGAGCAGTACTTC. Encoded protein: CASRENRVLSEQYF. The genes are TRBV6-1 and TRBJ2-7; no clear D. This CDR3 is 14 amino acids long. Per the germline V gene, CDR1 is MNHNS and CDR2 is SASEGT. V gave up 6 bases and J gave up 6 bases, with 18 bases separating them.

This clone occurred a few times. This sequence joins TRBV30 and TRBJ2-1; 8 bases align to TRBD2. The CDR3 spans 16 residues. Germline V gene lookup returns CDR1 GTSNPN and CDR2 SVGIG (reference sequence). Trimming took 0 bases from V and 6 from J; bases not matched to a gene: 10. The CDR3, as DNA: TGTGCCTGGAGTGTACCGGGAGGGAGGGGGGGCAATGAGCAGTTCTTC. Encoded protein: CAWSVPGGRGGNEQFF.

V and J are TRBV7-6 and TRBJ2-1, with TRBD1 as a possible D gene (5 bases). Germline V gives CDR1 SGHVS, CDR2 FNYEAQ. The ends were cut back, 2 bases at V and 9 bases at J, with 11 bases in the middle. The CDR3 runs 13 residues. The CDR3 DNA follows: TGTGCCAGCAGCTTAACTGGACATCTTGAGCAGTTCTTC. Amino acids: CASSLTGHLEQFF.

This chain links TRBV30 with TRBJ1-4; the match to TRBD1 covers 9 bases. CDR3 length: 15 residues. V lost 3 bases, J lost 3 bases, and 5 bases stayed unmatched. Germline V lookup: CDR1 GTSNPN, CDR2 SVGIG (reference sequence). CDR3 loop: CAWSGQGLANEKLFF. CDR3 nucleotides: TGTGCCTGGAGCGGACAGGGGTTGGCTAATGAAAAACTGTTTTTT.

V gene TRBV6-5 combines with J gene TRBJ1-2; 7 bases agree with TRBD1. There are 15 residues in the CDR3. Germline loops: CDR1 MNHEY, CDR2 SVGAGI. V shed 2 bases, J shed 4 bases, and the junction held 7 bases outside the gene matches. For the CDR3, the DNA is TGTGCCAGCAGTTACACTTTAGACAGGGTCTATGGCTACACCTTC. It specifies CASSYTLDRVYGYTF.